This T cell receptor beta chain was documented in a study of shared T cell receptors in the human thymus. A single count supports this clone. V shed 3 bases and J 1 base; nucleotides not matched to a gene: 6. CDR1 is SGHTS, CDR2 YDEGEE, per germline. This CDR3 is built from 16 residues. Sequenced by immunoSEQ multiplex PCR; TCRdb stores in-frame clones only, minus some. The data show roughly 700,000 clones, approximately 88% seen once. Another study also made use of these data, one on human thymus T cells. That study reports: Corrective heart surgery yielded resections, and these provided the thymus tissue. Thymic and blood repertoires appeared to show biased V and J gene usage. Related research described strongly overlapping thymic repertoires in unrelated people.

This TCR was sampled from a boy under three years old with a congenital heart defect. Material for sequencing was thymocytes. V and J are TRBV5-8 and TRBJ1-2; TRBD1 matches 10 bases. CDR3 sequence: CASSWGTGENNYGYTF. The CDR3 nucleotides read TGTGCCAGCAGCTGGGGGACAGGGGAGAATAACTATGGCTACACCTTC.